A selection of T cell receptor beta chains follows, all from one sample in a study of OX40 agonist ivuxolimab in advanced cancers. Only in-frame clones appear in the TCRdb table, and some are missing; sequencing was by immunoSEQ multiplex PCR. Of tens of thousands of clones detected, 92% appear once; the ten largest clones hold around 2.8%. This sample comprised CD4+ or CD8+ T cells sorted from blood, obtained in a trial of the OX40 agonist ivuxolimab. All receptors come from an adult with an advanced solid tumor such as melanoma, head and neck, liver or kidney cancer. The CDR3 runs from the conserved cysteine through the conserved F or W. Each record gives: CDR3 length, V gene, clone size, D gene, J gene, CDR3 protein, CDR3 DNA. A D gene is named only where the DNA matches it firmly. Rows may omit the clone size; those that give it use once, few, many or a size class.

>13|TRBV6-1|NA|NA|TRBJ1-2
CASTDRSIYGYTF
TGTGCCAGCACCGACAGGTCCATCTATGGCTACACCTTC
>16|TRBV4-2|NA|NA|TRBJ2-2
CASSQVGQVNTGELFF
TGTGCCAGCAGCCAAGTAGGACAAGTTAACACCGGGGAGCTGTTTTTT
>13|TRBV30|NA|NA|TRBJ2-4
CAWSSLFRNIQYF
TGTGCCTGGAGTTCCCTGTTTAGAAACATTCAGTACTTC
>16|TRBV27|NA|TRBD1|TRBJ2-3
CASSNTYRGGTDTQYF
TGTGCCAGCAGCAATACCTACAGGGGCGGGACAGATACGCAGTATTTT
>17|TRBV5-4|NA|TRBD2|TRBJ2-4
CASSRAGTSAMGGIQYF
TGTGCCAGCAGCCGCGCTGGGACTAGCGCGATGGGGGGCATTCAGTACTTC
>15|TRBV5-5|NA|TRBD1|TRBJ2-7
CASTPLDRDYYEQYF
TGTGCCAGCACCCCTTTAGACAGGGATTACTACGAGCAGTACTTC
>15|TRBV19|NA|TRBD1|TRBJ1-6
CASRPNDRVNSPLHF
TGTGCCAGTAGACCCAATGACAGGGTAAATTCACCCCTCCACTTT
>14|TRBV5-1|NA|NA|TRBJ2-3
CASRFGSSTDTQYF
TGCGCCAGCAGGTTTGGGTCTAGCACAGATACGCAGTATTTT
>15|TRBV19|NA|NA|TRBJ1-1
CASSAKTVLNTEAFF
TGTGCCAGTAGCGCTAAAACAGTTCTGAACACTGAAGCTTTCTTT
>15|TRBV5-1|NA|TRBD1|TRBJ2-3
CASTGTGDRGDTQYF
TGCGCCAGCACCGGGACGGGGGACAGGGGAGATACGCAGTATTTT
>16|TRBV4-1|NA|TRBD2|TRBJ2-1
CASSHPGGESWNEQFF
TGCGCCAGCAGCCACCCCGGGGGGGAGTCGTGGAATGAGCAGTTCTTC
>15|TRBV5-8|once|NA|TRBJ2-1
CASSFRGSSYNEQFF
TGTGCCAGCAGCTTTCGGGGTAGCTCCTACAATGAGCAGTTCTTC
>14|TRBV29-1|NA|TRBD1|TRBJ2-1
CSVSDRGSHNEQFF
TGCAGCGTTTCGGACAGGGGAAGTCACAATGAGCAGTTCTTC
>17|TRBV4-1|NA|NA|TRBJ1-2
CASSQDHGGGPGYGYTF
TGCGCCAGCAGCCAAGACCATGGGGGGGGCCCTGGCTATGGCTACACCTTC